Listed below are T cell receptor beta chains from one sample, sequenced in a study of blood T cell repertoires in COVID-19. The repertoire was sequenced with immunoSEQ multiplex PCR; TCRdb's copy has only in-frame clones and lacks some. The repertoire holds 150,000 or so clones, with roughly 82% as singletons. The specimen sequenced was PBMCs or T cells enriched from blood (not recorded which). The receptors derive from a man aged 50 or older who had recovered from COVID-19. Both conserved end residues are part of each CDR3. The D gene is left open where the match is weak. Size values are once, few and many counts, or a class for expanded clones, and some rows have none.

>TRBD2|TRBJ2-5|NA|TRBV6-1
TGTGCCAGCAGTGAGACTAGCGGGGGGGCAGAGACCCAGTACTTC
CASSETSGGAETQYF
>NA|TRBJ1-3|NA|TRBV3-1/TRBV3-2
TGTGCCAGCAGCCAAGCGGCGGATCTCTCTGGAAACACCATATATTTT
CASSQAADLSGNTIYF
>NA|TRBJ2-7|few|TRBV21-1
TGTGCCAGCAGCAAAGCAGGGGGCGCATACGAGCAGTACTTC
CASSKAGGAYEQYF
>NA|TRBJ2-3|NA|TRBV4-1
TGCGCCAGCAGCCACAGGGGCACAGATACGCAGTATTTT
CASSHRGTDTQYF
>NA|TRBJ2-2|once|TRBV9
TGTGCCAGCAGCGTAGGTGTAGGCCGAGGCACCGGGGAGCTGTTTTTT
CASSVGVGRGTGELFF
>TRBD2|TRBJ2-7|NA|TRBV18
TGTGCCAGCTCACGAGGGACTAGCGACTACGAGCAGTACTTC
CASSRGTSDYEQYF
>NA|TRBJ2-1|NA|TRBV9
TGTGCCAGCAGCGTACAGCCCGAGGCCTACAATGAGCAGTTCTTC
CASSVQPEAYNEQFF
>TRBD2|TRBJ2-7|NA|TRBV4-1
TGCGCCAGCAGCCAAGATGGGGGACTAGCGGGAGGCTACGAGCAGTACTTC
CASSQDGGLAGGYEQYF
>NA|TRBJ2-7|once|TRBV7-2
TGTGCCAGCAGCTTAGATAGTAGGGAGTACGAGCAGTACTTC
CASSLDSREYEQYF
>NA|TRBJ2-5|NA|TRBV19
TGTGCCAGTACCTTATCTGCGGCAGGGTTCGAGACCCAGTACTTC
CASTLSAAGFETQYF